This T cell receptor beta chain is from a study of cytomegalovirus exposure and HLA in healthy donors. The CDR3 has 15 residues. The V gene lost 6 bases and the J gene lost 6 bases, with 15 bases spanning the gap. Germline-derived CDR1 and CDR2 are SGHDN and FVKESK. PCR involved 60 Vbeta and 13 Jbeta primers. In the original processing: An analysis that came later counted around 80 million unique TCR beta chains, 10 million to 12 million shared. Clones were sequenced by immunoSEQ multiplex PCR, and TCRdb holds only the in-frame ones, with some missing. The D gene and trimming were derived from the DNA, and the V and J assignments and clone size from that table. The table has more than 100,000 clones, 77% seen once. Only a few counts were recorded for this clone.

The V gene is TRBV14, the J gene TRBJ2-6; D is perhaps TRBD1 (6 bases). The TCR originated in a human donor in good health. Specimen: PBMCs. CDR3 in DNA: TGTGCCAGCAGTCTCGGAACAGGGAAGGCCAACGTCCTGACTTTC. The encoded protein is CASSLGTGKANVLTF.